This is a list of T cell receptor beta chains from one sample in a study of cytomegalovirus exposure and HLA in healthy donors. Clones were sequenced by immunoSEQ multiplex PCR, and TCRdb holds only the in-frame ones, with some missing. Of about 240,000 clones in the sample, around 87% were seen once. The specimen sequenced was PBMCs. Every receptor here comes from a man aged 18 to 35 in good health and CMV-seronegative. Both conserved end residues are part of each CDR3. A D gene is named only where the DNA matches it firmly. Size tells how often a clone was seen (once, few, many) or the class of an expanded clone, and some rows leave it out.

j_call: TRBJ2-1
clone_size: NA
v_call: TRBV2
d_call: TRBD1
cdr3_aa: CASMGTVPYNEQFF
cdr3_nt: TGTGCCAGCATGGGGACAGTTCCCTACAATGAGCAGTTCTTC

j_call: TRBJ1-5
clone_size: NA
v_call: TRBV5-6
d_call: TRBD1
cdr3_aa: CASSSGQFNQPQHF
cdr3_nt: TGTGCCAGCAGTTCGGGACAGTTTAATCAGCCCCAGCATTTT

j_call: TRBJ1-5
clone_size: NA
v_call: TRBV19
d_call: TRBD1
cdr3_aa: CASRTQGGSNQPQHF
cdr3_nt: TGTGCCAGTAGGACACAGGGGGGAAGCAATCAGCCCCAGCATTTT

j_call: TRBJ1-2
clone_size: NA
v_call: TRBV5-1
d_call: TRBD1
cdr3_aa: CASGTGNLLGYTF
cdr3_nt: TGCGCCAGCGGGACAGGGAATTTGCTGGGCTACACCTTC

j_call: TRBJ1-2
clone_size: NA
v_call: TRBV11-2
d_call: NA
cdr3_aa: CASSTRGRNYGYTF
cdr3_nt: TGTGCCAGCAGCACCAGAGGCCGAAACTATGGCTACACCTTC

j_call: TRBJ2-1
clone_size: once
v_call: TRBV11-3
d_call: TRBD1
cdr3_aa: CASSQGQGSYNEQFF
cdr3_nt: TGTGCCAGCAGCCAGGGACAGGGGTCCTACAATGAGCAGTTCTTC

j_call: TRBJ2-1
clone_size: NA
v_call: TRBV2
d_call: NA
cdr3_aa: CASSGSGEQFF
cdr3_nt: TGTGCCAGCAGTGGCTCGGGGGAGCAGTTCTTC

j_call: TRBJ2-7
clone_size: once
v_call: TRBV6-5
d_call: NA
cdr3_aa: CASSYRAGDYEQYF
cdr3_nt: TGTGCCAGCAGTTACAGGGCAGGGGACTACGAGCAGTACTTC

j_call: TRBJ2-2
clone_size: NA
v_call: TRBV5-1
d_call: NA
cdr3_aa: CASSSLGGELFF
cdr3_nt: TGCGCCAGCAGCTCTCTCGGGGGGGAGCTGTTTTTT

j_call: TRBJ2-2
clone_size: NA
v_call: TRBV18
d_call: NA
cdr3_aa: CASSPQQGSGELFF
cdr3_nt: TGTGCCAGCTCACCACAACAGGGATCCGGGGAGCTGTTTTTT

j_call: TRBJ2-7
clone_size: NA
v_call: TRBV7-2
d_call: TRBD2
cdr3_aa: CASSLSGGPYEQYF
cdr3_nt: TGTGCCAGCAGCCTTAGCGGGGGGCCCTACGAGCAGTACTTC

j_call: TRBJ2-3
clone_size: NA
v_call: TRBV25-1
d_call: NA
cdr3_aa: CASSAQGQYF
cdr3_nt: TGTGCCAGCAGTGCACAGGGTCAGTATTTT

j_call: TRBJ1-1
clone_size: once
v_call: TRBV27
d_call: TRBD1
cdr3_aa: CASSFAGQHLEAFF
cdr3_nt: TGTGCCAGCAGTTTTGCGGGACAGCACCTTGAAGCTTTCTTT

j_call: TRBJ2-3
clone_size: NA
v_call: TRBV5-1
d_call: NA
cdr3_aa: CASSESGTDTQYF
cdr3_nt: TGCGCCAGCAGCGAATCCGGGACAGATACGCAGTATTTT

j_call: TRBJ2-5
clone_size: NA
v_call: TRBV14
d_call: TRBD1
cdr3_aa: CASSQRQGVETQYF
cdr3_nt: TGTGCCAGCAGCCAGCGACAGGGGGTGGAGACCCAGTACTTC

j_call: TRBJ1-5
clone_size: NA
v_call: TRBV4-3
d_call: NA
cdr3_aa: CASSQSIWEANQPQHF
cdr3_nt: TGCGCCAGCAGCCAATCCATATGGGAGGCCAATCAGCCCCAGCATTTT

j_call: TRBJ1-6
clone_size: NA
v_call: TRBV4-1
d_call: NA
cdr3_aa: CASSQVFIRGGSSPLHF
cdr3_nt: TGCGCCAGCAGCCAAGTTTTTATTCGCGGGGGAAGCTCACCCCTCCACTTT

j_call: TRBJ2-7
clone_size: NA
v_call: TRBV18
d_call: NA
cdr3_aa: CASSEGGDYEQYF
cdr3_nt: TGTGCCAGCTCGGAGGGGGGGGACTACGAGCAGTACTTC

j_call: TRBJ2-3
clone_size: NA
v_call: TRBV6-5
d_call: TRBD1
cdr3_aa: CASSYPGQGTDTQYF
cdr3_nt: TGTGCCAGCAGTTACCCTGGACAGGGAACAGATACGCAGTATTTT

j_call: TRBJ2-3
clone_size: NA
v_call: TRBV6-5
d_call: TRBD2
cdr3_aa: CASSVVGGSTDTQYF
cdr3_nt: TGTGCCAGCAGTGTCGTCGGGGGGAGCACAGATACGCAGTATTTT

j_call: TRBJ1-1
clone_size: NA
v_call: TRBV25-1
d_call: NA
cdr3_aa: CASSRRNTEAFF
cdr3_nt: TGTGCCAGCAGTAGGAGGAACACTGAAGCTTTCTTT

j_call: TRBJ2-5
clone_size: NA
v_call: TRBV6-1
d_call: TRBD2
cdr3_aa: CASSESGGRETQYF
cdr3_nt: TGTGCCAGCAGTGAATCGGGGGGTCGAGAGACCCAGTACTTC

j_call: TRBJ2-5
clone_size: NA
v_call: TRBV7-2
d_call: TRBD1
cdr3_aa: CASSPQTGGETQYF
cdr3_nt: TGTGCCAGCAGCCCTCAGACAGGGGGGGAGACCCAGTACTTC

j_call: TRBJ2-3
clone_size: NA
v_call: TRBV7-2
d_call: NA
cdr3_aa: CASSSLEEDTQYF
cdr3_nt: TGTGCCAGCAGCTCCCTGGAGGAGGATACGCAGTATTTT

j_call: TRBJ2-7
clone_size: NA
v_call: TRBV5-1
d_call: TRBD1
cdr3_aa: CASSLNLGTGVYEQYF
cdr3_nt: TGCGCCAGCAGCCTCAATCTCGGGACAGGGGTCTACGAGCAGTACTTC

j_call: TRBJ2-1
clone_size: NA
v_call: TRBV7-3
d_call: NA
cdr3_aa: CASSLTERLGSYNEQFF
cdr3_nt: TGTGCCAGCAGCTTAACGGAACGACTAGGGTCCTACAATGAGCAGTTCTTC

j_call: TRBJ1-1
clone_size: once
v_call: TRBV29-1
d_call: NA
cdr3_aa: CSVEPRENTEAFF
cdr3_nt: TGCAGCGTTGAACCCAGGGAGAACACTGAAGCTTTCTTT

j_call: TRBJ2-1
clone_size: NA
v_call: TRBV4-3
d_call: TRBD1
cdr3_aa: CASSQDWTGFSNEQFF
cdr3_nt: TGCGCCAGCAGCCAAGATTGGACAGGGTTTAGCAATGAGCAGTTCTTC

j_call: TRBJ2-7
clone_size: NA
v_call: TRBV6-5
d_call: NA
cdr3_aa: CASSLDLTYEQYF
cdr3_nt: TGTGCCAGCAGCCTGGACTTGACCTACGAGCAGTACTTC

j_call: TRBJ2-1
clone_size: NA
v_call: TRBV5-1
d_call: NA
cdr3_aa: CASSATGTKAYNEQFF
cdr3_nt: TGCGCCAGCAGCGCCACAGGAACGAAAGCGTACAATGAGCAGTTCTTC

j_call: TRBJ2-2
clone_size: NA
v_call: TRBV28
d_call: TRBD1
cdr3_aa: CASSAPTGTGAAGELFF
cdr3_nt: TGTGCCAGCAGTGCACCAACCGGGACAGGGGCTGCCGGGGAGCTGTTTTTT

j_call: TRBJ2-7
clone_size: NA
v_call: TRBV5-4
d_call: NA
cdr3_aa: CASSSTDYEQYF
cdr3_nt: TGTGCCAGCAGCTCGACAGACTACGAGCAGTACTTC

j_call: TRBJ1-2
clone_size: NA
v_call: TRBV6-5
d_call: TRBD1
cdr3_aa: CASSYVSGGDGYTF
cdr3_nt: TGTGCCAGCAGTTACGTATCAGGGGGCGACGGCTACACCTTC

j_call: TRBJ1-2
clone_size: NA
v_call: TRBV4-1
d_call: NA
cdr3_aa: CASSQGSGDGYTF
cdr3_nt: TGCGCCAGCAGCCAAGGTTCGGGTGATGGCTACACCTTC

j_call: TRBJ2-7
clone_size: NA
v_call: TRBV18
d_call: TRBD2
cdr3_aa: CASSRTVSGGYEQYF
cdr3_nt: TGTGCCAGCTCGCGAACGGTTAGCGGGGGGTACGAGCAGTACTTC

j_call: TRBJ1-1
clone_size: NA
v_call: TRBV9
d_call: NA
cdr3_aa: CASSRSGPNTEAFF
cdr3_nt: TGTGCCAGCAGCCGGAGCGGGCCCAACACTGAAGCTTTCTTT

j_call: TRBJ2-7
clone_size: NA
v_call: TRBV25-1
d_call: NA
cdr3_aa: CASGSYEQYF
cdr3_nt: TGTGCCAGCGGCAGCTACGAGCAGTACTTC

j_call: TRBJ1-5
clone_size: NA
v_call: TRBV6-1
d_call: TRBD1
cdr3_aa: CASSVGTGDQPQHF
cdr3_nt: TGTGCCAGCAGTGTCGGGACAGGGGATCAGCCCCAGCATTTT

j_call: TRBJ1-1
clone_size: NA
v_call: TRBV6-5
d_call: NA
cdr3_aa: CASSYDGTQNTEAFF
cdr3_nt: TGTGCCAGCAGTTACGATGGCACCCAGAACACTGAAGCTTTCTTT

j_call: TRBJ2-1
clone_size: NA
v_call: TRBV4-3
d_call: NA
cdr3_aa: CASSQDTGHMSEQFF
cdr3_nt: TGCGCCAGCAGCCAAGACACAGGGCATATGAGTGAGCAGTTCTTC

j_call: TRBJ2-2
clone_size: NA
v_call: TRBV11-2
d_call: TRBD2
cdr3_aa: CASSFRLAGDLGELFF
cdr3_nt: TGTGCCAGCAGCTTTCGACTAGCGGGAGACCTCGGGGAGCTGTTTTTT

j_call: TRBJ2-2
clone_size: NA
v_call: TRBV18
d_call: TRBD1
cdr3_aa: CASSAGTANTGELFF
cdr3_nt: TGTGCCAGCTCAGCAGGGACAGCCAACACCGGGGAGCTGTTTTTT

j_call: TRBJ1-2
clone_size: NA
v_call: TRBV5-1
d_call: TRBD1
cdr3_aa: CASSFSRGLGYTF
cdr3_nt: TGCGCCAGCAGCTTTAGCAGGGGGCTCGGCTACACCTTC

j_call: TRBJ2-1
clone_size: NA
v_call: TRBV11-2
d_call: NA
cdr3_aa: CASSFWGGTSNEQFF
cdr3_nt: TGTGCCAGCAGCTTTTGGGGGGGCACGAGCAATGAGCAGTTCTTC

j_call: TRBJ2-2
clone_size: NA
v_call: TRBV5-4
d_call: TRBD2
cdr3_aa: CASSSGGLAGGATGELFF
cdr3_nt: TGTGCCAGCAGCTCCGGGGGCCTAGCGGGAGGCGCGACCGGGGAGCTGTTTTTT

j_call: TRBJ1-1
clone_size: NA
v_call: TRBV4-3
d_call: TRBD1
cdr3_aa: CASSQVTGERAFF
cdr3_nt: TGCGCCAGCAGCCAAGTAACAGGGGAGAGAGCTTTCTTT

j_call: TRBJ2-1
clone_size: NA
v_call: TRBV19
d_call: NA
cdr3_aa: CASSSGNPYNEQFF
cdr3_nt: TGTGCCAGTAGTAGCGGGAACCCCTACAATGAGCAGTTCTTC

j_call: TRBJ1-4
clone_size: NA
v_call: TRBV7-9
d_call: NA
cdr3_aa: CASSLVLSNEKLFF
cdr3_nt: TGTGCCAGCAGCTTAGTATTGAGTAATGAAAAACTGTTTTTT

j_call: TRBJ2-2
clone_size: NA
v_call: TRBV7-9
d_call: TRBD2
cdr3_aa: CASSLVTTLAAAGELFF
cdr3_nt: TGTGCCAGCAGCTTAGTTACTACACTAGCGGCGGCCGGGGAGCTGTTTTTT

j_call: TRBJ1-1
clone_size: NA
v_call: TRBV10-3
d_call: NA
cdr3_aa: CAISDRQSSTEAFF
cdr3_nt: TGTGCCATCAGTGACCGACAGTCAAGCACTGAAGCTTTCTTT

j_call: TRBJ1-1
clone_size: NA
v_call: TRBV6-5
d_call: TRBD1
cdr3_aa: CASSQQGASTEAFF
cdr3_nt: TGTGCCAGCAGTCAACAGGGGGCGAGTACTGAAGCTTTCTTT

j_call: TRBJ2-5
clone_size: NA
v_call: TRBV5-1
d_call: TRBD2
cdr3_aa: CASSSGEGGETQYF
cdr3_nt: TGCGCCAGCAGCTCGGGGGAGGGAGGAGAGACCCAGTACTTC